This is a list of T cell receptor beta chains from one sample in a study of PD-L1 blockade in urothelial cancer. Clones were read by immunoSEQ multiplex PCR, and TCRdb kept only the in-frame ones, dropping some. This table holds 90,000 to 120,000 clones, around 85% found once. Material: PBMCs, obtained around atezolizumab (anti-PD-L1) treatment. These receptors were obtained from a man between 45 and 60 years old with urothelial cancer. Both conserved end residues are trimmed from each CDR3. The order of the fields is clone size, J gene, V gene, CDR3 protein. Expanded clones get a size class; other rows say once, few or many, or leave the size out.

clone size: few; J gene: TRBJ1-2; V gene: TRBV5-1; CDR3 protein: ASSFSLGGDGGYT
clone size: .; J gene: TRBJ2-1; V gene: TRBV28; CDR3 protein: ASSLLSSGRGNEQF
clone size: .; J gene: TRBJ1-2; V gene: TRBV28; CDR3 protein: ASSLAPGQGYGYT
clone size: .; J gene: TRBJ2-7; V gene: TRBV7-2; CDR3 protein: ASSPHRAGQGVEQY
clone size: .; J gene: TRBJ2-4; V gene: TRBV7-2; CDR3 protein: ASSSREAGGRDIQY
clone size: .; J gene: TRBJ1-4; V gene: TRBV28; CDR3 protein: ASKNSGATNEKLF
clone size: .; J gene: TRBJ2-3; V gene: TRBV7-2; CDR3 protein: ASSLFSGGSSDTQY
clone size: .; J gene: TRBJ1-2; V gene: TRBV7-9; CDR3 protein: ASSLTEGANYGYT
clone size: .; J gene: TRBJ2-3; V gene: TRBV5-1; CDR3 protein: ASSLAGGAGGADTQY
clone size: .; J gene: TRBJ1-4; V gene: TRBV19; CDR3 protein: ASSIRRGATNEKLF
clone size: .; J gene: TRBJ1-5; V gene: TRBV7-2; CDR3 protein: ASSLTGVNQPQH
clone size: .; J gene: TRBJ1-1; V gene: TRBV5-1; CDR3 protein: ASSPRTGGATEAF
clone size: .; J gene: TRBJ2-7; V gene: TRBV5-6; CDR3 protein: ASSFGGRAYEQY
clone size: .; J gene: TRBJ2-7; V gene: TRBV4-1; CDR3 protein: ASSQVVGLAGRYEQY
clone size: once; J gene: TRBJ2-5; V gene: TRBV27; CDR3 protein: ASSFFTGGTLQETQY
clone size: .; J gene: TRBJ2-2; V gene: TRBV6-6; CDR3 protein: ASRKESTPELF
clone size: .; J gene: TRBJ2-1; V gene: TRBV30; CDR3 protein: AWSVSAGGLRQF
clone size: once; J gene: TRBJ2-1; V gene: TRBV7-3; CDR3 protein: ASSDRVGRPGSEQF
clone size: .; J gene: TRBJ2-3; V gene: TRBV7-2; CDR3 protein: ASSIDRVTDTQY
clone size: once; J gene: TRBJ1-5; V gene: TRBV6-6; CDR3 protein: ASSYLTGNQPQH
clone size: .; J gene: TRBJ1-2; V gene: TRBV30; CDR3 protein: AWSINSPDIGYT
clone size: once; J gene: TRBJ2-7; V gene: TRBV19; CDR3 protein: ASSTTRGVFYEQY
clone size: .; J gene: TRBJ2-1; V gene: TRBV15; CDR3 protein: ATQRGASSGYSYNEQF
clone size: once; J gene: TRBJ2-1; V gene: TRBV4-2; CDR3 protein: ASSPERERNEQF
clone size: .; J gene: TRBJ2-7; V gene: TRBV28; CDR3 protein: ASSLRRHEQY
clone size: .; J gene: TRBJ2-7; V gene: TRBV19; CDR3 protein: ASSNRVGLPTYEQY
clone size: .; J gene: TRBJ2-1; V gene: TRBV2; CDR3 protein: ASRRVTGHYNEQF
clone size: .; J gene: TRBJ2-5; V gene: TRBV15; CDR3 protein: ATSRSGPRETQY
clone size: .; J gene: TRBJ1-5; V gene: TRBV30; CDR3 protein: AWSRDFQPQH
clone size: .; J gene: TRBJ2-5; V gene: TRBV6-5; CDR3 protein: ASSYHRGRRETQY
clone size: once; J gene: TRBJ1-1; V gene: TRBV2; CDR3 protein: ASEDGERENTEAF
clone size: .; J gene: TRBJ1-1; V gene: TRBV2; CDR3 protein: ASSDSPSDPEAF
clone size: .; J gene: TRBJ1-1; V gene: TRBV29-1; CDR3 protein: SADRAGINTEAF
clone size: .; J gene: TRBJ1-5; V gene: TRBV28; CDR3 protein: ASSTTQGWGPQH
clone size: .; J gene: TRBJ2-1; V gene: TRBV7-3; CDR3 protein: ASSSDIDRNNEQF
clone size: .; J gene: TRBJ1-1; V gene: TRBV19; CDR3 protein: ASSREARTEAF
clone size: .; J gene: TRBJ1-1; V gene: TRBV28; CDR3 protein: ASSSSGTGVVEAF
clone size: .; J gene: TRBJ1-3; V gene: TRBV27; CDR3 protein: ASSLSGRGNTIY
clone size: once; J gene: TRBJ2-1; V gene: TRBV11-2; CDR3 protein: ASRGGYNEQF
clone size: .; J gene: TRBJ2-7; V gene: TRBV6-6; CDR3 protein: ASAESYEQY
clone size: .; J gene: TRBJ1-1; V gene: TRBV7-9; CDR3 protein: ASSLAFTGTVTEAF
clone size: .; J gene: TRBJ2-2; V gene: TRBV6-1; CDR3 protein: ASSHSQNTGELF
clone size: .; J gene: TRBJ1-2; V gene: TRBV18; CDR3 protein: ASSPPRGAVDYGYT
clone size: once; J gene: TRBJ1-6; V gene: TRBV19; CDR3 protein: ASTAGGFSPLH
clone size: .; J gene: TRBJ2-2; V gene: TRBV7-2; CDR3 protein: ASSLGGTATGELF
clone size: .; J gene: TRBJ2-7; V gene: TRBV5-3; CDR3 protein: ARSSGPNDRGYEQY
clone size: .; J gene: TRBJ2-1; V gene: TRBV10-3; CDR3 protein: AISDGLAGYNEQF
clone size: once; J gene: TRBJ2-7; V gene: TRBV10-3; CDR3 protein: AISWTLSSYEQY
clone size: .; J gene: TRBJ2-3; V gene: TRBV6-1; CDR3 protein: ASRGAGSQDTQY
clone size: .; J gene: TRBJ2-7; V gene: TRBV27; CDR3 protein: ASSPTGTRYEQY
clone size: few; J gene: TRBJ2-5; V gene: TRBV18; CDR3 protein: ASSPAQGQGGTQY
clone size: .; J gene: TRBJ1-2; V gene: TRBV6-5; CDR3 protein: ASSRTGSNYGYT
clone size: .; J gene: TRBJ2-3; V gene: TRBV6-1; CDR3 protein: ASSRVADTQY
clone size: .; J gene: TRBJ2-7; V gene: TRBV7-2; CDR3 protein: ASSLGRRLAGDVWEQY